This T cell receptor (beta chain) was recorded in a study of T cell responses to AZD1222 COVID-19 vaccine. Libraries were prepared by immunoSEQ multiplex PCR; TCRdb keeps only in-frame clonotypes and omits some of them. The sample spans over 140,000 clones; the ten largest clones claim 2% to 2.5%. The CDR3 spans 15 residues. V shed 1 base and J shed 5 bases, with 14 bases lying between them. Germline V gene sequence: CDR1 LNHDA, CDR2 SQIVND (reference sequence). The sequencing sample was made of peripheral blood. This rearrangement joins TRBV19 to TRBJ2-5; D is perhaps TRBD1 or TRBD2 (5 bases each). This receptor was taken from an adult in good health. CDR3 bases: TGTGCCAGTAGTATAGCTTCGGGGACCTGGGAGACCCAGTACTTC. This codes for CASSIASGTWETQYF.